The clone carrying this T cell receptor (beta chain) has a count of ten or more. Antigen specificity is unknown. Amplification of TCR beta CDR3 regions was performed using RNA transcripts as template. First-round RT-PCR with HTBI primers amplified the TCR CDR3 region. MiXCR, applied by TCRdb to the multiplex PCR reads, yields one record per CDR3 protein. The sample carries about 480,000 distinct CDR3 sequences, roughly 14% recorded once. Diagnostic assessment was based on clinical symptoms, serum thyroxine and TRAb, thyroid ultrasound and orbital computed tomography. These data originate in a study of T cells in Graves' hyperthyroidism and ophthalmopathy. Background on the study: Peripheral blood draws took place at initial diagnosis, ahead of any treatment. Study results and limitations: Blood held most thyroid clonotypes expanded above 0.001 frequency. A model built on 13 V-J features separated ophthalmopathy from stable hyperthyroidism.

V shed 1 base, J shed 6 bases, and the junction held 10 bases outside the gene matches. This CDR3 spans 17 amino acids. The germline V gene encodes CDR1 KGHDR and CDR2 SFDVKD. This TCR derives from a woman younger than 35 with Graves' hyperthyroidism. V is TRBV24-1 and J is TRBJ2-2, with 7 bases lining up with TRBD2. Source material: blood. In DNA, the CDR3 is TGTGCCACCAGTGATTTCGGGGGGACCAGTTTTCCCGGGGAGCTGTTTTTT. Translation gives CATSDFGGTSFPGELFF.